The 20 T cell receptor beta chains reported below all come from one sample, sequenced in a study of metastatic and nonmetastatic thyroid tumors. TCRdb re-clonotyped the PCR reads through MiXCR. The profile covers 7,000 to 9,500 clones, with 24% appearing a single time and 15% to 18% taken by the ten largest. There were no patients who had received any treatment before thyroid surgery. The sample comprised tumor tissue. The receptors shown here come from a female donor with papillary thyroid cancer or a benign thyroid nodule (not recorded which). Some clones in this sample may be carry-over from other donors' samples.

A few counts support this clone. The junction departs from the called germline gene at one end, perhaps through a read error. The chain has TRBV19 and TRBJ2-2; tentatively, D is TRBD2 (5 bases). CDR3 length: 11 residues. Per the germline V gene, CDR1 is LNHDA and CDR2 is SQIVND (reference sequence). The CDR3 coding sequence is TGTGCCAGTATTATAGGTGGGGAGCTGGTTTTT. It is translated as CASIIGGELVF.

Many counts were recorded for this clone. The chain employs TRBV25-1 and TRBJ2-5; 10 bases agree with TRBD1. V shed 4 bases, J shed 2 bases, and the junction held 10 bases outside the gene matches. CDR1 is MGHDK, CDR2 SYGVNS, per germline. The CDR3 totals 17 residues. This chain's CDR3 is CASSGGETGGLQETQYF. As DNA, the CDR3 is TGTGCCAGCAGTGGGGGGGAGACAGGGGGCCTACAAGAGACCCAGTACTTC.

The CDR3 sequence: CASSSLSGGQPAELFF. The CDR3 DNA reads TGTGCCAGCAGCTCCCTATCGGGAGGCCAACCCGCGGAGCTGTTTTTT. The J gene is TRBJ2-2, the V gene TRBV11-2, with TRBD2 identical over 7 bases. The CDR3 has 16 amino acids. J was trimmed by 10 bases and V by 4 bases; bases with no gene match: 15. Germline V gene sequence: CDR1 SGHAT, CDR2 FQNNGV.

A note on this clone: Germline and junction disagree at one end, which may indicate a read error. This sequence joins TRBV7-6 and TRBJ2-5; the D is unclear. CDR1 SGHVS and CDR2 FNYEAQ come from the germline V gene. There are 15 residues in the CDR3. CDR3 DNA: TGTGCCAACAGCTTGTACAGCTACCCGGGTGAGACCCAGTACTTC. Its protein product is CANSLYSYPGETQYF.

This clone was found many times. The CDR3 nucleotides are TGTGCCAGCAGCCAAGATCTAAATCAGCCCCAGCATTTT. Translation gives CASSQDLNQPQHF. The rearrangement joins TRBV3-1 to TRBJ1-5; unclear D gene. The CDR3 length is 13 residues. Germline V gives CDR1 LGHDT, CDR2 YNNKEL (reference sequence). V gave up 0 bases and J gave up 4 bases, with 4 bases separating them.

V usage is TRBV30 and J usage is TRBJ2-1, with TRBD2 matching 10 bases. The CDR3 extends over 14 amino acids. Germline V gene data show CDR1 as GTSNPN and CDR2 as SVGIG (reference sequence). The J segment lost 8 bases and the V segment lost 8 bases, leaving 12 bases of the junction unmatched. CDR3 bases: TGTGCCGGAGGCCTAGCGGGGGTTTACGATGAGCAGTTCTTC. This sequence encodes CAGGLAGVYDEQFF.

This clone was counted at least ten times. The chain couples TRBV7-2 to TRBJ2-4; the D gene is possibly TRBD1 (6 bases). Per the germline V gene, CDR1 is SGHTA and CDR2 is FQGNSA. There are 16 residues in the CDR3. V lost 5 bases and J 0 bases, leaving 14 bases between the germline ends. CDR3 DNA sequence: TGTGCCAGCAGCCAGGGGAGAGGCCTAGCCAAAAACATTCAGTACTTC. Its protein product is CASSQGRGLAKNIQYF.

This clone has more than one count but fewer than ten. A much larger clone lies a single base off, so this may be a read error. V and J are TRBV29-1 and TRBJ2-3, with D unresolved. From germline, CDR1 is SQVTM and CDR2 ANQGSEA. V was trimmed by 2 bases and J by 5 bases, leaving 5 bases between them. CDR3 length: 11 amino acids. This chain's CDR3 is CSVESIDTQYF. The CDR3 DNA reads as TGCAGCGTTGAATCGATAGATACGCAGTATTTT.

In this sample, this clone is medium-sized. This chain links TRBV7-9 with TRBJ1-1, with unresolved D. Germline-derived CDR1 and CDR2 are SEHNR and FQNEAQ (reference sequence). V gave up 5 bases and J gave up 7 bases, with 26 bases separating them. This CDR3 has 17 residues. The CDR3 DNA reads TGTGCCAGCAGCGGGTCCTATAGCGCCCAGGAAGCCCTTGAAGCTTTCTTT. This encodes CASSGSYSAQEALEAFF.

This clone was seen a handful of times. V gene TRBV28 combines with J gene TRBJ2-5, with D possibly TRBD2 on 5 matching bases. Trimming pared 5 bases from V and 7 bases from J, leaving 11 bases between. This CDR3 has 12 amino acids. CDR1 is MDHEN, CDR2 SYDVKM, per germline. For the CDR3, the DNA is TGTGCCAGCAGTCCTCCTCGGGGGACCCAGTACTTC. Its translation is CASSPPRGTQYF.

This clone was observed many times. V usage is TRBV29-1 and J usage is TRBJ2-1; perhaps TRBD1 as D (5 bases). This CDR3 comprises 16 residues. The V end lost 5 bases, the J end lost 2 bases, and 19 bases lay between the germline ends. Germline loops: CDR1 SQVTM, CDR2 ANQGSEA. The CDR3 region is CSVRFHAGRTYNEQFF. CDR3 bases: TGCAGCGTTCGATTTCATGCAGGGCGAACCTACAATGAGCAGTTCTTC.

This clone was observed many times. Since a much larger clone is just one base distant, this may be a read error. This chain uses TRBV12-3 or TRBV12-4 with TRBJ2-5, with D possibly being TRBD1 (5 bases). Trimming removed 5 bases from V and 9 bases from J, with 13 bases in between. The CDR3 extends over 12 amino acids. The CDR3 protein is CASSPFGAAQYF. The CDR3 nucleotides are TGTGCCAGCAGTCCCTTTGGGGCGGCCCAGTACTTC.

The chain joins TRBV19 to TRBJ1-4, with 8 nucleotides matching TRBD1. V was pared by 1 base and J by 7 bases, with 5 bases of the junction left unmatched. CDR3 length: 15 amino acids. Germline CDR1 LNHDA, CDR2 SQIVND (reference sequence). The chain's CDR3 is CASSIGGQVLEKLFF. DNA for the CDR3: TGTGCCAGTAGTATAGGGGGACAGGTACTTGAAAAACTGTTTTTT.

This clone was observed at least ten times. The chain uses TRBV20-1 and TRBJ2-5; D perhaps matches TRBD1 (6 bases). V lost 3 bases, J lost 5 bases, and 19 bases lay in between. The CDR3 consists of 15 residues. The germline V gene has CDR1 DFQATT and CDR2 SNEGSKA (reference sequence). The CDR3, as DNA: TGCAGTGCTAGGGACTCGGACAGTATCGGGGAGACCCAGTACTTC. Amino acids: CSARDSDSIGETQYF.

This chain links TRBV20-1 with TRBJ2-2, with 13 bases identical to TRBD2. Germline V gene sequence: CDR1 DFQATT, CDR2 SNEGSKA (reference sequence). CDR3 length: 17 residues. J lost 5 bases, V lost 3 bases, and 9 bases had no gene match. This chain's CDR3 is CSARDTSGGVKTGELFF. Written as DNA, the CDR3 is TGCAGTGCTAGGGACACTAGCGGGGGGGTGAAAACCGGGGAGCTGTTTTTT.

This clone was observed a handful of times. CDR3 sequence reads: CASSSTRDRPNYGYTF. CDR3 DNA sequence: TGTGCCAGCAGTTCGACGCGGGACAGACCTAACTATGGCTACACCTTC. V usage is TRBV6-2 or TRBV6-3 and J usage is TRBJ1-2, with 7 bases that match TRBD1. Germline CDR1 MNHEY, CDR2 SVGEGT. The length of the CDR3 is 16 residues. Losses at the gene ends were 4 bases for V and 0 bases for J; bases not matched to a gene: 8.

This clone was seen ten or more times. This chain links TRBV20-1 with TRBJ2-4, with TRBD2 as a possible D gene (5 bases). This CDR3 region has 15 residues. Germline CDR1 reads DFQATT; CDR2 reads SNEGSKA (reference sequence). Trimming cost V 0 bases and J 0 bases, with 9 bases left between them. CDR3 loop: CSARDFTRAKNIQYF. The CDR3 DNA follows: TGCAGTGCTAGAGATTTCACTAGAGCCAAAAACATTCAGTACTTC.

On this clone itself: With a much larger clone just one base away, this may be a read error. The V call is TRBV7-9, the J call TRBJ1-2, with 8 nucleotides matching TRBD1. The CDR3 length is 14 residues. CDR1 SEHNR and CDR2 FQNEAQ come from the germline V gene (reference sequence). For the CDR3, the DNA is TGTACCAGCAGCTTGGGACAGGAGGTACATGGCTACACCTTC. Its translation: CTSSLGQEVHGYTF.

By proportion, this clone is medium-sized. The genes are TRBV19 and TRBJ2-3, with D unclear. The V gene's germline CDR1 is LNHDA and CDR2 SQIVND (reference sequence). The length of the CDR3 is 13 residues. V was clipped by 0 bases and J by 4 bases, with 5 bases between them. CDR3 DNA sequence: TGTGCCAGTAGTATAGAGGAAGCAGATACGCAGTATTTT. This translates into CASSIEEADTQYF.

The table lists this clone with many counts. The chain combines TRBV18 with TRBJ2-7; D is tentatively TRBD1 or TRBD2 (5 bases each). The CDR3 loop spans 14 amino acids. Germline CDR1 KGHSH, CDR2 LQKENI. Trimming pared 3 bases from V and 6 bases from J, leaving 15 bases between. CDR3 residues: CASSPGEGTGEQYF. The CDR3 DNA reads TGTGCCAGCTCACCGGGGGAAGGTACAGGCGAGCAGTACTTC.